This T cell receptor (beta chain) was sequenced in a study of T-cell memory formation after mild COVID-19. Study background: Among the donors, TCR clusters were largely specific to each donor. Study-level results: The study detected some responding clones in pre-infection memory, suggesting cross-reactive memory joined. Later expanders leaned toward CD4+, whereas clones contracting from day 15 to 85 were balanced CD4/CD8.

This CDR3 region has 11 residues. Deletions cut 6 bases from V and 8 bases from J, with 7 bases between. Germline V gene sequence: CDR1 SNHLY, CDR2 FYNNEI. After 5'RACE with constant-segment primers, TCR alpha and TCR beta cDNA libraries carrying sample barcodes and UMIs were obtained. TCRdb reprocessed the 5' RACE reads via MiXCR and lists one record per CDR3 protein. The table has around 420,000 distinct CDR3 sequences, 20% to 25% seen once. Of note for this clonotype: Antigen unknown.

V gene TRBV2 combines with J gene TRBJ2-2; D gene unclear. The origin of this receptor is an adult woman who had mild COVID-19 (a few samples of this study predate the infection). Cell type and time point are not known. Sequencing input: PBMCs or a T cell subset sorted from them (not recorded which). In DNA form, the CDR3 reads TGTGCCAGCAGGTTTCGGGGGGAGCTGTTTTTT. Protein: CASRFRGELFF.